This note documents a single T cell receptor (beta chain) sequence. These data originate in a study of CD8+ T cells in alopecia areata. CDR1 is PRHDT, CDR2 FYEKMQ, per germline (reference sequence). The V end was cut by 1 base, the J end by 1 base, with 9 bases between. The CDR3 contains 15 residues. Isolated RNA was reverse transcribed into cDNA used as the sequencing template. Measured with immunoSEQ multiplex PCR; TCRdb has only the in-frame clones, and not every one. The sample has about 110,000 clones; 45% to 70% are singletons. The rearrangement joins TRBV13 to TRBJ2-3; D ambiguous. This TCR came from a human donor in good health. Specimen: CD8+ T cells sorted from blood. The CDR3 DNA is TGTGCCAGCAGCTTAGCTCCGTTCCGCACAGATACGCAGTATTTT. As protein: CASSLAPFRTDTQYF.